These 32 T cell receptor beta chains share one sample of origin, sequenced in a study of cytomegalovirus exposure and HLA in healthy donors (TCRdb year 2017). Receptor libraries were prepared by the immunoSEQ multiplex PCR assay. For the multiplex PCR, a mixture combining 60 forward primers for TCR Vbeta segments and 13 reverse primers for TCR Jbeta segments was used. Held by TCRdb, this immuneACCESS table contains in-frame sequences only and omits some clones. Under half of the omission traces to an unresolved V gene where checked; the cause of the rest is unknown. The sample yields some 180,000 clones; around 77% were counted once. The top ten clonotypes cover nearly 3% of the sample. Sequencing was carried out using PBMCs. The receptor set was obtained from a woman in her thirties in good health and CMV-seronegative.

The rearrangement uses TRBV23-1 and TRBJ1-5; a possible D gene is TRBD1 (6 bases). TRBV23-1 is assigned to the ORF class and has an uncertain function. CDR3 size: 16 residues. Trimming shortened V by 3 bases and J by 2 bases, and 14 bases separated the two germline ends. In nucleotides, the CDR3 is TGCGCCAGCAGTCATCAGCAGGGGATCCGCAATCAGCCCCAGCATTTT. It is translated as CASSHQQGIRNQPQHF.

CDR3 sequence: CASTTTGGEQYF. CDR3 bases: TGTGCCAGCACCACTACAGGGGGCGAGCAGTACTTC. This chain joins TRBV28 and TRBJ2-7; TRBD1 aligns across 8 bases. This CDR3 is built from 12 residues. J gave up 6 bases and V 7 bases, and 5 bases lay outside the gene matches. Germline assignment: CDR1 MDHEN and CDR2 SYDVKM. The variable domain in full, completed from reference TRBV28 and TRBJ2-7, reads DVKVTQSSRYLVKRTGEKVFLECVQDMDHENMFWYRQDPGLGLRLIYFSYDVKMKEKGDIPEGYSVSREKKERFSLILESASTNQTSMYLCASTTTGGEQYFGPGTRLTVT.

This clone was seen only a few times. The V and J genes are TRBV19 and TRBJ2-6; 16 nucleotides line up with TRBD2. In germline, CDR1 is LNHDA, CDR2 SQIVND (reference sequence). V trimming: 6 bases; J trimming: 2 bases; junction bases outside the gene matches: 22. This CDR3 contains 24 residues. The CDR3 sequence: CASSRPPGLAGGPVRSTGANVLTF. CDR3 nucleotide sequence: TGTGCCAGTAGCCGACCCCCGGGACTAGCGGGAGGGCCTGTCAGGAGCACTGGGGCCAACGTCCTGACTTTC. Filled out from reference TRBV19 and TRBJ2-6, the complete variable domain reads DGGITQSPKYLFRKEGQNVTLSCEQNLNHDAMYWYRQDPGQGLRLIYYSQIVNDFQKGDIAEGYSVSREKKESFPLTVTSAQKNPTAFYLCASSRPPGLAGGPVRSTGANVLTFGAGSRLTVL.

The CDR3 loop is CASSPGTSGPPSYNEQFF. In DNA form, the CDR3 reads TGTGCCAGCAGTCCCGGGACTAGCGGTCCTCCCTCCTACAATGAGCAGTTCTTC. The chain has TRBV28 and TRBJ2-1; 11 bases are shared with TRBD2. Germline V gives CDR1 MDHEN, CDR2 SYDVKM. This CDR3 is 18 amino acids long. J lost 0 bases, V lost 5 bases, and 9 bases had no gene match.

The chain recombines TRBV6-1 with TRBJ2-5; 10 nucleotides line up with TRBD2. The DNA end lines up better with TRBJ2-7; the J call may be wrong. The CDR3 sequence is 13 residues long. Germline V CDR1 and CDR2: MNHNS, SASEGT. The CDR3 is CATQTSGSYEQYF. The CDR3 coding sequence is TGTGCCACCCAGACTAGCGGGTCCTACGAGCAGTACTTC.

The chain has TRBV5-1 and TRBJ2-1; D gene uncertain. Per germline, CDR1 SGHRS and CDR2 YFSETQ. The ends were cut back, 0 bases at V and 0 bases at J, with 7 bases in the middle. The length of the CDR3 is 15 residues. The CDR3 DNA reads as TGCGCCAGCAGCTTGGCCCGGAGCTCCTACAATGAGCAGTTCTTC. As protein: CASSLARSSYNEQFF.

The chain links TRBV9 to TRBJ2-7; D perhaps matches TRBD2 (6 bases). CDR3 size: 17 residues. Between the trimmed V and J ends, which lost 3 bases and 6 bases, there was a span of 25 bases. CDR1 is SGDLS and CDR2 is YYNGEE in the germline V gene. This CDR3 reads CASSADKGRTSLVEQYF. CDR3 bases: TGTGCCAGCAGCGCCGACAAGGGGAGGACCTCCCTGGTCGAGCAGTACTTC. Full variable domain (remainder filled in from reference TRBV9 and TRBJ2-7): DSGVTQTPKHLITATGQRVTLRCSPRSGDLSVYWYQQSLDQGLQFLIQYYNGEERAKGNILERFSAQQFPDLHSELNLSSLELGDSALYFCASSADKGRTSLVEQYFGPGTRLTVT.

This clone occurred a few times. The chain recombines TRBV28 with TRBJ1-4; 9 bases align to TRBD1. Germline CDR1 reads MDHEN; CDR2 reads SYDVKM. This CDR3 spans 15 amino acids. Unmatched junction bases numbered 9, after V lost 5 bases and J lost 8 bases. This chain's CDR3 is CASSQRTGVVEKLFF. DNA for the CDR3: TGTGCCAGCAGTCAAAGGACAGGGGTGGTGGAAAAACTGTTTTTT.

V usage is TRBV18 and J usage is TRBJ1-1, with 7 positions matching TRBD1. J gave up 0 bases and V 1 base, and 2 bases lay outside the gene matches. Germline V gene data show CDR1 as KGHSH and CDR2 as LQKENI. CDR3 length: 15 amino acids. In DNA form, the CDR3 reads TGTGCCAGCTCACCACGACAGGGAATGAACACTGAAGCTTTCTTT. Translating gives CASSPRQGMNTEAFF.

The chain couples TRBV21-1 to TRBJ1-6; the table's D call, TRBD1, was not checked against the DNA. TRBV21-1 has pseudogene status. The length of the CDR3 is 12 residues. CDR3: CASQGPNSPLHF. The CDR3 DNA is TGTGCCAGCCAGGGGCCAAATTCACCCCTCCACTTT.

Details on this clone: One junction end disagrees with the germline gene, perhaps due to a read error. The chain joins TRBV7-9 to TRBJ2-7, with 7 positions matching TRBD1. CDR1 SEHNR and CDR2 FQNEAQ come from the germline V gene (reference sequence). The CDR3 extends over 14 amino acids. In nucleotides, the CDR3 is TGTTCCAGCAGCTTAAACCAGGGGGCCTACGAGCAGTACTTC. This encodes CSSSLNQGAYEQYF. Full variable domain (missing parts from reference TRBV7-9 and TRBJ2-7): DTGVSQNPRHKITKRGQNVTFRCDPISEHNRLYWYRQTLGQGPEFLTYFQNEAQLEKSRLLSDRFSAERPKGSFSTLEIQRTEQGDSAMYLCSSSLNQGAYEQYFGPGTRLTVT.

The gene calls are TRBV20-1 and TRBJ1-2, with TRBD1 as a possible D gene (5 bases). CDR1 is DFQATT and CDR2 is SNEGSKA in the germline V gene (reference sequence). The CDR3 is 11 amino acids. The V end lost 4 bases, the J end lost 7 bases, and 10 bases lay between the germline ends. This chain's CDR3 is CSATGLGGYTF. Here the CDR3 DNA reads TGCAGTGCTACAGGGCTAGGTGGCTACACCTTC.

CDR3 sequence: CASSFTRQGRKYEQYF. The CDR3 DNA is TGTGCCAGCAGTTTCACGAGACAGGGGAGAAAGTACGAGCAGTACTTC. V usage is TRBV27 and J usage is TRBJ2-7; 8 bases match TRBD1. Trimming removed 3 bases from V and 4 bases from J; junction bases left unmatched: 11. The CDR3 contains 16 residues. Germline-derived CDR1 and CDR2 are MNHEY and SMNVEV (reference sequence).

The V gene is TRBV29-1, the J gene TRBJ1-2, with 7 bases aligning to TRBD1. Germline CDR1 SQVTM, CDR2 ANQGSEA. This CDR3 spans 13 amino acids. With 6 bases clipped from V and 8 bases from J, the junction kept 12 bases outside the gene matches. The CDR3 here is CSVGQDQISGYTF. For the CDR3, the DNA is TGCAGCGTCGGACAGGACCAGATAAGCGGCTACACCTTC.

V gene TRBV28 combines with J gene TRBJ2-6, with TRBD2 matching 7 bases. J gave up 3 bases and V 5 bases, and 7 bases lay outside the gene matches. Germline CDR1 MDHEN, CDR2 SYDVKM. This CDR3 spans 16 amino acids. For the CDR3, the DNA is TGTGCCAGCAGTAGCGGCGGGAGTGATGGGGCCAACGTCCTGACTTTC. Amino acid sequence: CASSSGGSDGANVLTF. Together with reference TRBV28 and TRBJ2-6, the CDR3 gives the full variable domain: DVKVTQSSRYLVKRTGEKVFLECVQDMDHENMFWYRQDPGLGLRLIYFSYDVKMKEKGDIPEGYSVSREKKERFSLILESASTNQTSMYLCASSSGGSDGANVLTFGAGSRLTVL.

This clone was seen a few times. V gene TRBV6-5 combines with J gene TRBJ1-1; no clear D. The ends were cut back, 4 bases at V and 10 bases at J, with 13 bases in the middle. Germline V gives CDR1 MNHEY, CDR2 SVGAGI. The CDR3 sequence is 12 residues long. CDR3 DNA: TGTGCCAGCAGTTCCCGTCGGGGTAGAGCTTTCTTT. Its protein is CASSSRRGRAFF.

This clone turned up a few times. At one end the junction does not follow the germline gene, possibly because of a read error. The chain links TRBV7-8 to TRBJ1-2; 7 bases align to TRBD1. Germline CDR1 is SGHVS and CDR2 is FQNEAQ. The CDR3 has 16 residues. The CDR3 here is CASSPNPGTGAVGYPF. The CDR3 DNA sequence: TGTGCCAGCAGCCCCAACCCGGGCACAGGGGCGGTGGGCTACCCCTTC.

This clone was recorded a few times. The V and J genes are TRBV5-1 and TRBJ2-5, with 9 bases aligning to TRBD1. V gave up 7 bases and J gave up 1 base; unmatched junction bases: 2. The CDR3 loop spans 13 amino acids. Germline CDR1 SGHRS, CDR2 YFSETQ. The CDR3 loop reads CASGTGLQETQYF. The CDR3 nucleotides are TGCGCCAGCGGGACAGGGCTCCAAGAGACCCAGTACTTC.

This clone showed up just once. The chain is built from TRBV5-1 and TRBJ2-5; D ambiguous. V was pared by 1 base and J by 2 bases, with 3 bases between. The CDR3 runs to 12 residues. Germline-derived CDR1 and CDR2 are SGHRS and YFSETQ. The CDR3, as DNA: TGCGCCAGCAGCTTGCAGCAAGAGACCCAGTACTTC. Protein sequence: CASSLQQETQYF.

The chain carries TRBV2 and TRBJ2-7; D not certain. The V gene's germline CDR1 is SNHLY and CDR2 FYNNEI. Trimming pared 3 bases from V and 2 bases from J, leaving 8 bases between. The CDR3 length is 13 residues. This chain's CDR3 is CASSDNGPYEQYF. The DNA of the CDR3 is TGTGCCAGCAGTGATAACGGTCCCTACGAGCAGTACTTC.

V is TRBV5-1 and J is TRBJ2-5, with D possibly TRBD2 on 6 matching bases. This CDR3 has 14 residues. V was shortened by 4 bases and J by 5 bases, with 15 bases between the two germline ends. Germline V CDR1 and CDR2: SGHRS, YFSETQ. The CDR3 loop reads CASSIGTPEETQYF. DNA for the CDR3: TGCGCCAGCAGCATCGGGACTCCTGAGGAGACCCAGTACTTC.

The chain has TRBV30 and TRBJ1-1; D uncertain. In germline, CDR1 is GTSNPN, CDR2 SVGIG (reference sequence). This CDR3 comprises 11 residues. The ends were cut back, 8 bases at V and 3 bases at J, with 10 bases in the middle. The CDR3: CAHGSYTEAFF. In DNA form, the CDR3 reads TGTGCCCATGGCTCTTACACTGAAGCTTTCTTT.

With respect to this clone: At one end the junction does not follow the germline gene, possibly because of a read error. The chain employs TRBV30 and TRBJ2-2; a weak D match, TRBD2 (6 bases). Germline CDR1 is GTSNPN and CDR2 is SVGIG (reference sequence). The CDR3 runs 13 residues. CDR3 in amino acids: CAWSVLEYGGLFF. The CDR3 nucleotides are TGTGCCTGGAGTGTTCTAGAGTACGGGGGGCTGTTTTTT. Based on the CDR3 plus reference TRBV30 and TRBJ2-2, the full variable domain is SQTIHQWPATLVQPVGSPLSLECTVEGTSNPNLYWYRQAAGRGLQLLFYSVGIGQISSEVPQNLSASRPQDRQFILSSKKLLLSDSGFYLCAWSVLEYGGLFFGEGSRLTVL.

The chain combines TRBV1 with TRBJ2-1; the D segment call TRBD2 is taken from the table without a DNA check. TRBV1 is termed a pseudogene. CDR3 size: 17 residues. Here the CDR3 reads CTSSLLTLAGGNDEQFF. The CDR3 bases are TGCACCAGCAGCCTACTCACCCTAGCGGGAGGTAACGATGAGCAGTTCTTC.

The rearrangement links TRBV6-1 to TRBJ1-2, with a tentative D call TRBD1 (6 bases). Germline V gene data show CDR1 as MNHNS and CDR2 as SASEGT. The V end lost 3 bases, the J end lost 5 bases, and 13 bases lay between the germline ends. The CDR3 is made up of 14 amino acids. The CDR3 loop reads CASSDQGFFYGYTF. In nucleotides, the CDR3 is TGTGCCAGCAGTGACCAGGGGTTTTTTTATGGCTACACCTTC.

This CDR3 reads CASSYSSQFSYEQYF. The CDR3 bases are TGTGCCAGCAGTTACTCGTCACAGTTCTCCTACGAGCAGTACTTC. The chain uses TRBV6-5 and TRBJ2-7, with unresolved D. The CDR3 extends over 15 amino acids. The ends were cut back, 0 bases at V and 0 bases at J, with 9 bases in the middle. The germline V gene has CDR1 MNHEY and CDR2 SVGAGI.

The chain links TRBV4-2 to TRBJ2-1; 11 bases map to TRBD2. V shed 4 bases, J shed 0 bases, and the junction held 5 bases outside the gene matches. The CDR3 covers 17 residues. Germline-derived CDR1 and CDR2 are LGHNA and YNFKEQ. As DNA, the CDR3 is TGTGCCAGCAGCCGACGACTAGCGGGGAGCTCCTACAATGAGCAGTTCTTC. Translated, it gives CASSRRLAGSSYNEQFF.

This clone appeared a few times. The chain carries TRBV4-3 and TRBJ2-7, with D maybe TRBD1 (6 bases). CDR3 length: 15 residues. Trimming took off 5 bases at V and 1 base at J, with 15 bases between the two ends. Looked up from germline, CDR1 is LGHNA and CDR2 is YSLEER. The CDR3 DNA sequence: TGCGCCAGCAGCTTCCACCTCGGACAGTCCTACGAGCAGTACTTC. Translated: CASSFHLGQSYEQYF.

The chain links TRBV7-2 to TRBJ2-2, with 7 bases that match TRBD2. The germline V gene encodes CDR1 SGHTA and CDR2 FQGNSA. This CDR3 contains 16 residues. V lost 1 base, J lost 5 bases, and 7 bases stayed unmatched. The CDR3 loop is CASSLGGGYDTGELFF. The CDR3 bases are TGTGCCAGCAGCTTAGGCGGGGGTTATGATACCGGGGAGCTGTTTTTT.

This chain joins TRBV7-9 and TRBJ2-2; no firm D call. CDR1 and CDR2 from the germline V gene are SEHNR and FQNEAQ (reference sequence). Trimming took 7 bases from V and 6 from J, leaving 15 bases between them. This CDR3 region has 14 residues. The CDR3 DNA follows: TGTGCCAGCACCCGTGCCACAATGGCCGGGGAGCTGTTTTTT. Translated, it gives CASTRATMAGELFF.

The chain uses TRBV7-9 and TRBJ1-6, with 7 bases identical to TRBD1. With 5 bases clipped from V and 4 bases from J, the junction kept 5 bases outside the gene matches. This CDR3 region has 15 residues. The germline CDR1 and CDR2 sequences are SEHNR and FQNEAQ (reference sequence). This CDR3 reads CASSARTGYNSPLHF. Written as DNA, the CDR3 is TGTGCCAGCAGCGCTAGGACAGGTTATAATTCACCCCTCCACTTT.

The chain is built from TRBV11-1 and TRBJ2-7; 8 bases map to TRBD1. Germline V gene data show CDR1 as SGHAT and CDR2 as FQDESV (reference sequence). J was trimmed by 1 base and V by 5 bases; bases with no gene match: 16. The CDR3 is 18 residues long. CDR3 residues: CASSRPTPTGGSSYEQYF. CDR3 nucleotide sequence: TGTGCCAGCAGCCGACCGACCCCCACAGGGGGATCGTCCTACGAGCAGTACTTC.